Below, 7 T cell receptor beta chains from the same sample are listed, as sequenced in a study of regulatory T cells in long-lasting Graves disease (dated by TCRdb to the early 2020s). The sample's time point label is to be understood as: persistent/refractory GD, antithyroid drugs over 5 years with positive TRAb. RNA was extracted from PBMCs in TRIzol for both TCR sequencing and RNA sequencing. The method was multiplex PCR. TCRdb lists the instrument as Illumina HiSeq 4000. CDR3 regions were amplified by Arm-PCR with iRepertoire HTBI primers to construct TCR beta libraries. TCRdb trimmed the raw reads at Q25, called clones with MiXCR and kept productive beta chains. Each CDR3 protein appears once, grouped with its most common genes and DNA. The sample has over 450,000 distinct CDR3 sequences on record, about a fifth of them singletons. Of the sample, more than 6% falls within the top ten clones. The sequencing here drew on peripheral blood mononuclear cells (PBMCs), taken when the disease was refractory, from a patient treated with antithyroid drugs. These receptors all come from a female donor with Graves disease.

This clonotype came up a few times. DNA of the CDR3: TGCAGCGTTGAAGGGGGGTCGGGGTTTTCCTACGAGCAGTACTTC. Translating it yields CSVEGGSGFSYEQYF. The chain recombines TRBV29-1 with TRBJ2-7, with D perhaps TRBD1 or TRBD2 (5 bases each). The CDR3 contains 15 residues. CDR1 SQVTM and CDR2 ANQGSEA come from the germline V gene. Trimming pared 1 base from V and 1 base from J, leaving 14 bases between.

The rearrangement joins TRBV7-3 to TRBJ2-3, with a tentative D call TRBD2 (5 bases). The CDR3 sequence is 12 residues long. V was pared by 2 bases and J by 7 bases, with 7 bases between. Germline CDR1 SGHTA, CDR2 FQGTGA. The CDR3 nucleotides read TGTGCCAGCAGCTTAGACGGGAATACGCAGTATTTT. It is translated as CASSLDGNTQYF.

This clonotype was detected only a few times. J is TRBJ2-7 and V is TRBV20-1, with TRBD2 identical over 11 bases. Per germline, CDR1 DFQATT and CDR2 SNEGSKA (reference sequence). The CDR3 has 15 amino acids. V lost 3 bases and J lost 5; bases outside the gene matches: 9. The CDR3 DNA follows: TGCAGTGCTAGTTCGGCTAGCGGGAGGAGCGACGAGCAGTACTTC. Protein: CSASSASGRSDEQYF.

This clonotype was recorded at least ten times. This chain links TRBV10-3 with TRBJ2-7; D unresolved. The CDR3 extends over 13 amino acids. The V gene lost 7 bases and the J gene lost 3 bases, with 13 bases spanning the gap. Germline CDR1 ENHRY, CDR2 SYGVKD. The CDR3 nucleotides read TGTGCCATCACTGACGTGAAGGACTACGAGCAGTACTTC. Amino acid sequence: CAITDVKDYEQYF.

This clonotype was detected ten times or more. This rearrangement joins TRBV20-1 to TRBJ1-5; TRBD1 agrees at 8 bases. V lost 6 bases to trimming and J lost 3 bases; unmatched junction nucleotides: 4. CDR3 length: 13 amino acids. Germline V gene sequence: CDR1 DFQATT, CDR2 SNEGSKA (reference sequence). The CDR3 sequence: CSATGQDNQPQHF. DNA for the CDR3: TGCAGTGCCACGGGACAGGACAATCAGCCCCAGCATTTT.

This clonotype has more than one count but fewer than ten. One end of the junction fails to match germline, which may point to a read error. DNA of the CDR3: TGCAGTGCTGTAGAGACTAGCGGTTTCTACAAGCAGTACTTC. Protein: CSAVETSGFYKQYF. The J gene is TRBJ2-7, the V gene TRBV20-1; 9 bases match TRBD2. Germline lookup yields CDR1 DFQATT and CDR2 SNEGSKA (reference sequence). The length of the CDR3 is 14 residues.

The chain couples TRBV10-3 to TRBJ2-7; TRBD1 aligns across 12 bases. Germline loops: CDR1 ENHRY, CDR2 SYGVKD. The CDR3 sequence is 15 residues long. V shed 6 bases and J 4 bases; nucleotides not matched to a gene: 7. The CDR3 protein is CAISERDRGQYEQYF. DNA for the CDR3: TGTGCCATCAGCGAAAGGGACAGGGGGCAATACGAGCAGTACTTC.